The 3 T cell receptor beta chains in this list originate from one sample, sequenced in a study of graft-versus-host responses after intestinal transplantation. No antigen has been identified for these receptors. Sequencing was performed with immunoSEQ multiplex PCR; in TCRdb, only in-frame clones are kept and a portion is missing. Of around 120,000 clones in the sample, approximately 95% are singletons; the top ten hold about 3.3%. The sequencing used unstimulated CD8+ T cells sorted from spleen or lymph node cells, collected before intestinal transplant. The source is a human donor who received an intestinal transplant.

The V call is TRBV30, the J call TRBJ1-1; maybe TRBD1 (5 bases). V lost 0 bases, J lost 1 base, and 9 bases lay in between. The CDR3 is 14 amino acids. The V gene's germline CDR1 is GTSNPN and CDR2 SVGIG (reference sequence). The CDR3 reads CAWSVPGPNTEAFF. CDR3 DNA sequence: TGTGCCTGGAGTGTACCGGGGCCGAACACTGAAGCTTTCTTT.

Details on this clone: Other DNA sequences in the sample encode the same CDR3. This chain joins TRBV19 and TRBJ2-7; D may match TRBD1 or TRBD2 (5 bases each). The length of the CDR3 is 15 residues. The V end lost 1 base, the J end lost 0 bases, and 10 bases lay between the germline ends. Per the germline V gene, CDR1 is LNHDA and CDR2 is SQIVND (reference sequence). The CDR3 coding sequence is TGTGCCAGTAGTATAGGACCAGGGAGCTCCTACGAGCAGTACTTC. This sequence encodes CASSIGPGSSYEQYF.

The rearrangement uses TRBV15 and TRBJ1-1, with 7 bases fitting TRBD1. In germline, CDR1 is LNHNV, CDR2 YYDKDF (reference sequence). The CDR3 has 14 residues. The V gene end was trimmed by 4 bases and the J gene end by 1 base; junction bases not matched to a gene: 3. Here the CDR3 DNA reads TGTGCCACCAGCACAGGGACAGCGAACACTGAAGCTTTCTTT. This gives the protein CATSTGTANTEAFF. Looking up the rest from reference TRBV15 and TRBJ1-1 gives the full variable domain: DAMVIQNPRYQVTQFGKPVTLSCSQTLNHNVMYWYQQKSSQAPKLLFHYYDKDFNNEADTPDNFQSRRPNTSFCFLDIRSPGLGDTAMYLCATSTGTANTEAFFGQGTRLTVV.